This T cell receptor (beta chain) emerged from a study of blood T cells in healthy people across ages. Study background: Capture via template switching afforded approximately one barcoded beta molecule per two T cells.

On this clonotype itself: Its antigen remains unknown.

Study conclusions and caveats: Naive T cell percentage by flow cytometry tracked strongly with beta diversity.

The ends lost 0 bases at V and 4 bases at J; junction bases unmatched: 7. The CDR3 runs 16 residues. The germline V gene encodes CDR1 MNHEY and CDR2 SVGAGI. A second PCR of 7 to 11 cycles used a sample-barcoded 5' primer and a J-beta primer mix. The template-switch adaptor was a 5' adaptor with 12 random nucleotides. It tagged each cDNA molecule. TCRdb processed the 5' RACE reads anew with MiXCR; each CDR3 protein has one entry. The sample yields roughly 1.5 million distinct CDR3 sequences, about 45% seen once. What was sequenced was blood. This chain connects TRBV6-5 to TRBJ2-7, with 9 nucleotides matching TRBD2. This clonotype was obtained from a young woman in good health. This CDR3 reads CASSYSGLAGRYEQYF. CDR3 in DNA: TGTGCCAGCAGTTACTCAGGGCTAGCGGGAAGGTACGAGCAGTACTTC.